This T cell receptor beta chain was recorded in a study of lymphopenia after photon versus proton radiotherapy. Broader study findings: Relative stability marked proton patients; photon patients lost diversity and naive cells.

Only in-frame clones appear in the TCRdb table, and some are missing; sequencing was by immunoSEQ multiplex PCR. Of fewer than 20,000 clones listed, around 90% are singletons. The V and J ends lost 2 bases and 15 bases respectively, with 17 bases between them. The CDR3 contains 13 residues. The germline gives CDR1 SGHKS, CDR2 YYEKEE (reference sequence). About this clone: Its specificity is unknown.

The chain recombines TRBV5-5 with TRBJ2-2; D is unclear. Sequences were derived from peripheral blood, sampled from a patient treated with photon-based radiotherapy. This receptor was identified in a woman in her 40s with cholangiocarcinoma. CDR3 nucleotides: TGTGCCAGCAGCTTAGGTCTCGGTGTCCGAGTGTTTTTT. As protein: CASSLGLGVRVFF.